This T cell receptor (beta chain) emerged from a study of cytomegalovirus exposure and HLA in healthy donors. Regarding the study as a whole: There was a cluster of highly shared sequence variants that was likely a sequencing artifact.

Comments on this clone: Its antigen is not identified.

Vbeta (60) and Jbeta (13) primers were used in the PCR. Produced via immunoSEQ multiplex PCR; TCRdb's table is partial and in-frame only. The repertoire holds about 64,000 clones, with roughly 80% as singletons. Specimen: PBMCs. The sequence was collected from a male donor in good health and CMV-seropositive.

The CDR3, as DNA: TGTGCCAGCTCACCCAAAGGCCGGGGGGCCGGGGAGCTGTTTTTT. This encodes CASSPKGRGAGELFF. The chain couples TRBV18 to TRBJ2-2; 7 bases map to TRBD2. This CDR3 region has 15 residues. Germline V lookup: CDR1 KGHSH, CDR2 LQKENI. Unmatched junction bases numbered 7, after V lost 3 bases and J lost 6 bases.